A selection of T cell receptor beta chains follows, all from one sample in a study of cytomegalovirus exposure and HLA in healthy donors. Profiling relied on immunoSEQ multiplex PCR, and the TCRdb table lists in-frame clones only, not all of them. The data contain more than 120,000 clones, 70% to 85% of them seen just once; the ten biggest clones take up 2% to 3%. Material for sequencing was PBMCs. These receptors all stem from a male donor in good health and CMV-seronegative. Both conserved end residues are part of each CDR3. Each record gives: clone size, J gene, V gene, D gene, CDR3 protein, CDR3 DNA. D genes are given only for firm matches. Clone sizes are given selectively: once, few, many, or a class where the clone is expanded.

clone_size: -
j_call: TRBJ1-2
v_call: TRBV5-6
d_call: TRBD1
cdr3_aa: CASSSGTGWGYTF
cdr3_nt: TGTGCCAGCAGCTCCGGGACAGGCTGGGGCTACACCTTC

clone_size: -
j_call: TRBJ2-3
v_call: TRBV7-9
d_call: -
cdr3_aa: CASSLSSVDTQYF
cdr3_nt: TGTGCCAGCAGCTTAAGTAGCGTAGATACGCAGTATTTT

clone_size: once
j_call: TRBJ1-4
v_call: TRBV7-9
d_call: -
cdr3_aa: CASSLENAGKLFF
cdr3_nt: TGTGCCAGCAGCTTAGAGAACGCCGGAAAACTGTTTTTT

clone_size: -
j_call: TRBJ2-7
v_call: TRBV30
d_call: TRBD2
cdr3_aa: CAWRTLGTSGTYEQYF
cdr3_nt: TGTGCCTGGAGGACTCTCGGGACTAGCGGAACCTACGAGCAGTACTTC

clone_size: -
j_call: TRBJ1-1
v_call: TRBV10-3
d_call: -
cdr3_aa: CASRGEGVSEAFF
cdr3_nt: TGTGCCAGCCGAGGGGAGGGGGTATCTGAAGCTTTCTTT

clone_size: -
j_call: TRBJ1-4
v_call: TRBV10-3
d_call: TRBD1
cdr3_aa: CASNRGPNEKLFF
cdr3_nt: TGTGCCTCCAACAGGGGGCCTAATGAAAAACTGTTTTTT

clone_size: few
j_call: TRBJ2-2
v_call: TRBV27
d_call: -
cdr3_aa: CASSLGAWIGELFF
cdr3_nt: TGTGCCAGCAGTTTGGGCGCCTGGATCGGGGAGCTGTTTTTT

clone_size: -
j_call: TRBJ2-7
v_call: TRBV18
d_call: -
cdr3_aa: CASSPMQGSYEQYF
cdr3_nt: TGTGCCAGCTCACCAATGCAGGGCTCCTACGAGCAGTACTTC

clone_size: -
j_call: TRBJ2-3
v_call: TRBV28
d_call: -
cdr3_aa: CASSLRHPHAAARGTDTQYF
cdr3_nt: TGTGCCAGCAGTTTGCGGCACCCACATGCGGCGGCGAGAGGTACCGATACGCAGTATTTT

clone_size: -
j_call: TRBJ2-7
v_call: TRBV7-2
d_call: -
cdr3_aa: CASSPGATYEQYF
cdr3_nt: TGTGCCAGCAGCCCCGGAGCAACCTACGAGCAGTACTTC

clone_size: -
j_call: TRBJ1-3
v_call: TRBV6-5
d_call: -
cdr3_aa: CASSPPGRNTIYF
cdr3_nt: TGTGCCAGCAGCCCCCCAGGGCGTAACACCATATATTTT

clone_size: few
j_call: TRBJ1-1
v_call: TRBV19
d_call: -
cdr3_aa: CASSIVSGNTEAFF
cdr3_nt: TGTGCCAGTAGTATAGTATCCGGGAACACTGAAGCTTTCTTT

clone_size: -
j_call: TRBJ2-1
v_call: TRBV10-1
d_call: TRBD2
cdr3_aa: CASSGTARGTIRDEQFF
cdr3_nt: TGCGCCAGCAGTGGGACGGCCCGAGGGACTATCCGGGATGAGCAGTTCTTC

clone_size: -
j_call: TRBJ1-2
v_call: TRBV5-1
d_call: TRBD1
cdr3_aa: CASSLAGGDGYTF
cdr3_nt: TGCGCCAGCAGCTTGGCAGGGGGCGATGGCTACACCTTC

clone_size: once
j_call: TRBJ1-5
v_call: TRBV7-6
d_call: TRBD1
cdr3_aa: CASSLSSGGGQPQHF
cdr3_nt: TGTGCCAGCAGCTTGTCTTCAGGGGGCGGGCAGCCCCAGCATTTT

clone_size: few
j_call: TRBJ2-7
v_call: TRBV7-2
d_call: -
cdr3_aa: CASSTYAYEQYF
cdr3_nt: TGTGCCAGCAGCACTTACGCCTACGAGCAGTACTTC

clone_size: -
j_call: TRBJ1-1
v_call: TRBV15
d_call: -
cdr3_aa: CATSRSFTEAFF
cdr3_nt: TGTGCCACCAGCAGGTCGTTCACTGAAGCTTTCTTT

clone_size: few
j_call: TRBJ2-7
v_call: TRBV7-9
d_call: TRBD1
cdr3_aa: CASSLGTGGIDEQYF
cdr3_nt: TGTGCCAGCAGCTTGGGAACAGGGGGCATCGACGAGCAGTACTTC

clone_size: -
j_call: TRBJ1-2
v_call: TRBV29-1
d_call: -
cdr3_aa: CSVEDPPGSNYGYTF
cdr3_nt: TGCAGCGTTGAAGATCCCCCCGGTTCTAACTATGGCTACACCTTC

clone_size: -
j_call: TRBJ1-2
v_call: TRBV4-3
d_call: -
cdr3_aa: CASRATGNGYTF
cdr3_nt: TGCGCCAGCAGAGCGACAGGCAATGGCTACACCTTC

clone_size: -
j_call: TRBJ2-1
v_call: TRBV7-2
d_call: -
cdr3_aa: CASSLIYNEQFF
cdr3_nt: TGTGCCAGCAGCCTTATCTACAATGAGCAGTTCTTC

clone_size: -
j_call: TRBJ1-5
v_call: TRBV6-5
d_call: -
cdr3_aa: CASSYVRQPQHF
cdr3_nt: TGTGCCAGCAGTTATGTCAGGCAGCCCCAGCATTTT

clone_size: -
j_call: TRBJ2-7
v_call: TRBV7-9
d_call: -
cdr3_aa: CASSRGEDEQYF
cdr3_nt: TGTGCCAGCAGCCGAGGGGAGGACGAGCAGTACTTC

clone_size: -
j_call: TRBJ1-1
v_call: TRBV7-3
d_call: -
cdr3_aa: CASSFTFKTEAFF
cdr3_nt: TGTGCCAGCAGCTTTACTTTTAAAACTGAAGCTTTCTTT

clone_size: few
j_call: TRBJ1-1
v_call: TRBV18
d_call: -
cdr3_aa: CASSPIPVNTEAFF
cdr3_nt: TGTGCCAGCTCACCGATCCCGGTGAACACTGAAGCTTTCTTT

clone_size: -
j_call: TRBJ1-2
v_call: TRBV2
d_call: -
cdr3_aa: CASWTEIYGYTF
cdr3_nt: TGTGCCAGCTGGACAGAGATCTATGGCTACACCTTC

clone_size: -
j_call: TRBJ2-3
v_call: TRBV7-8
d_call: -
cdr3_aa: CASSFGGGDTQYF
cdr3_nt: TGTGCCAGCAGCTTCGGGGGAGGAGATACGCAGTATTTT

clone_size: -
j_call: TRBJ1-6
v_call: TRBV7-9
d_call: -
cdr3_aa: CASSLESVLNSPLHF
cdr3_nt: TGTGCCAGCAGCTTAGAGTCGGTTCTTAATTCACCCCTCCACTTT

clone_size: -
j_call: TRBJ2-2
v_call: TRBV29-1
d_call: -
cdr3_aa: CSASSGNTGELFF
cdr3_nt: TGCAGCGCCTCAAGCGGGAACACCGGGGAGCTGTTTTTT

clone_size: -
j_call: TRBJ2-5
v_call: TRBV5-1
d_call: -
cdr3_aa: CASSIDRGALGETQYF
cdr3_nt: TGCGCCAGCAGCATAGACCGGGGGGCTCTCGGGGAGACCCAGTACTTC

clone_size: -
j_call: TRBJ1-1
v_call: TRBV6-5
d_call: -
cdr3_aa: CASSYRAAGSTEAFF
cdr3_nt: TGTGCCAGCAGTTACCGGGCAGCGGGTTCGACTGAAGCTTTCTTT

clone_size: -
j_call: TRBJ2-1
v_call: TRBV27
d_call: -
cdr3_aa: CASSLRGTQNEQFF
cdr3_nt: TGTGCCAGCAGTTTAAGGGGGACGCAGAATGAGCAGTTCTTC

clone_size: -
j_call: TRBJ2-7
v_call: TRBV9
d_call: -
cdr3_aa: CASSVAGHSYEQYF
cdr3_nt: TGTGCCAGCAGCGTAGCTGGCCACTCCTACGAGCAGTACTTC

clone_size: -
j_call: TRBJ2-7
v_call: TRBV6-6
d_call: -
cdr3_aa: CASSSGKEAKSDF
cdr3_nt: TGTGCCAGCAGTTCCGGGAAAGAGGCCAAGTCGGACTTC

clone_size: -
j_call: TRBJ1-5
v_call: TRBV6-1
d_call: -
cdr3_aa: CASSEAPIFGGLLDQPQHF
cdr3_nt: TGTGCCAGCAGTGAAGCCCCCATTTTCGGGGGGCTTTTAGATCAGCCCCAGCATTTT

clone_size: -
j_call: TRBJ1-1
v_call: TRBV7-2
d_call: -
cdr3_aa: CASSLVGGAGTEAFF
cdr3_nt: TGTGCCAGCAGCTTAGTAGGGGGGGCTGGGACTGAAGCTTTCTTT

clone_size: -
j_call: TRBJ2-5
v_call: TRBV7-2
d_call: -
cdr3_aa: CASSFTGGETQYF
cdr3_nt: TGTGCCAGCAGTTTTACGGGGGGCGAGACCCAGTACTTC

clone_size: -
j_call: TRBJ1-4
v_call: TRBV6-5
d_call: -
cdr3_aa: CASSLNFLATNEKLFF
cdr3_nt: TGTGCCAGCAGTTTAAACTTTTTAGCAACTAATGAAAAACTGTTTTTT

clone_size: -
j_call: TRBJ2-7
v_call: TRBV27
d_call: TRBD2
cdr3_aa: CASGGGILYEQYF
cdr3_nt: TGTGCCAGCGGGGGGGGAATTCTGTACGAGCAGTACTTC

clone_size: -
j_call: TRBJ1-1
v_call: TRBV19
d_call: -
cdr3_aa: CASSQRGGQVAEAFF
cdr3_nt: TGTGCCAGTAGTCAACGGGGGGGGCAGGTCGCTGAAGCTTTCTTT

clone_size: -
j_call: TRBJ2-1
v_call: TRBV7-3
d_call: TRBD2
cdr3_aa: CASSPTGLAGDNEQFF
cdr3_nt: TGTGCCAGCAGCCCTACCGGACTAGCGGGAGACAATGAGCAGTTCTTC

clone_size: -
j_call: TRBJ2-4
v_call: TRBV9
d_call: TRBD1
cdr3_aa: CASSRTGSGNIQYF
cdr3_nt: TGTGCCAGCAGCCGGACAGGGTCGGGGAACATTCAGTACTTC